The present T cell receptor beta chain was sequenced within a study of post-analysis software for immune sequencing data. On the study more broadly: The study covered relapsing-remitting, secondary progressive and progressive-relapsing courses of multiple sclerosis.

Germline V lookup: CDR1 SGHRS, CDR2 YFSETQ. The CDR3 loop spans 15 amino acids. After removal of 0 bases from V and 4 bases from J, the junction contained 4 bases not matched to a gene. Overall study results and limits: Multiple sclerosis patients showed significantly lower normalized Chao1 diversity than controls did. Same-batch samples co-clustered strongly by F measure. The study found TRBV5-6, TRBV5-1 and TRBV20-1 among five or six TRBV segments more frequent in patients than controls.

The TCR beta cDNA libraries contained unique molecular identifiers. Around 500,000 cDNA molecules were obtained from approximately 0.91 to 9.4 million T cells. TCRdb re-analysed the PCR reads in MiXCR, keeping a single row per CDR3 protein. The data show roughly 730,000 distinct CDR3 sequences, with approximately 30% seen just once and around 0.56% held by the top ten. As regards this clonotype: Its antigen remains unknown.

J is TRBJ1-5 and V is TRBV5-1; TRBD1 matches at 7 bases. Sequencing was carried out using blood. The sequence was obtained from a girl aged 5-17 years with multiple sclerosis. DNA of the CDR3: TGCGCCAGCAGCTTGGGGGGACAGACTAATCAGCCCCAGCATTTT. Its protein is CASSLGGQTNQPQHF.